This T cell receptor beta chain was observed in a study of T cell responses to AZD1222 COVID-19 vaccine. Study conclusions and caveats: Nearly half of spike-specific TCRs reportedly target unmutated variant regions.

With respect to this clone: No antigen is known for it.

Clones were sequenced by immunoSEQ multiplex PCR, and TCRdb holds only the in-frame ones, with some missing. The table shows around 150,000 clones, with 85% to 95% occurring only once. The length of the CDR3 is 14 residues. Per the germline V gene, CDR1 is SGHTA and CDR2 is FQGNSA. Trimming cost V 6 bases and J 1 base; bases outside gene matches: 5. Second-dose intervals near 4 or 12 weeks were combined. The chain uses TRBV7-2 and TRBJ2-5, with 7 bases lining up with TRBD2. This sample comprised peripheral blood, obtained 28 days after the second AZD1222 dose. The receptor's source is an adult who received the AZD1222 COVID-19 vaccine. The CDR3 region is CASRPGGSQETQYF. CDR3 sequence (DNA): TGTGCCAGCAGGCCCGGGGGGTCCCAAGAGACCCAGTACTTC.